This T cell receptor beta chain was recovered during a study of regulatory T cells in long-lasting Graves disease (dated by TCRdb to the early 2020s). Study-level background: Patients with newly diagnosed Graves' disease had been on antithyroid drugs for under 3 months. Peripheral blood TCR sequencing and RNA sequencing compared persistent Graves' disease patients with newly diagnosed Graves' disease patients. The study was conducted in China and was registered as a clinical trial. A total of 35 or so samples were covered by TCR sequencing, comprising approximately 13 persistent and around 20 newly diagnosed Graves' disease patients. Overall study outcomes, separate from this receptor: Peripheral blood alone was examined, since thyroid tissue, which constituted the primary lesion, could not be accessed. Sequencing and analysis were restricted to the TCR beta chain. As a limitation, the authors acknowledged that the small sample size may reduce accuracy. Preferential use of TRBV28, TRBJ1-2 and TRBJ2-5 was observed in persistent disease, whereas TRBV20-1 and TRBJ2-1 were favored in newly diagnosed disease. A larger number of public clonotypes was shared among persistent patients (approximately 3,000) than among newly diagnosed patients (around 890). Persistent Graves' disease patients showed lower TCR Shannon entropy and fewer highly expanded clones than newly diagnosed patients, suggesting clonal expansion.

This clonotype came up many times. It lacks a known antigen. No qualities accompany the bases; no much larger clone lies one base away. Library method: multiplex PCR. The run used an Illumina HiSeq 4000. CDR3 regions were amplified by Arm-PCR with iRepertoire HTBI primers to construct TCR beta libraries. Before sequencing, the PCR products underwent gel purification. Processing in the source paper ran as follows. Across samples, about 64 TRBV and over 11 TRBJ segments were identified and used for gene usage analysis of CDR3 amino acid clonotypes. Filtered high-quality paired reads were merged into contigs using COPE and FqMerger. BLAST was used to align contigs to IMGT TRBV, TRBD and TRBJ reference genes, with CDR3 defined following IMGT. Clonotypes above 0.1% frequency were classified as highly expanded clones. Repertoire diversity was measured by Shannon entropy, and V-J evenness by the Gini coefficient. A clonotype was considered public if more than one individual shared it. TCRdb reran the public reads through fastp at Q25 and MiXCR, keeping productive beta chains. One record per CDR3 amino acid sequence lists the most common genes and DNA. The V and J calls, along with clone size, are taken from TCRdb and not from the paper's own processing. Here the sample has 350,000 to 450,000 distinct CDR3 sequences; around 16% occur a single time. The ten most abundant clones make up approximately 7.6% of the sample.

The label giving this sample's time point can be read as: newly diagnosed GD, antithyroid drugs for less than 3 months. RNA was extracted from PBMCs in TRIzol for both TCR sequencing and RNA sequencing. The diagnosis of Graves' disease followed American Thyroid Association guidelines. The patients came from an endocrinology department in Xi'an, China. Each patient gave 9 to 10 milliliters of peripheral blood, collected in an EDTA anticoagulant tube. Ficoll Paque Plus density gradient separation was used to isolate PBMCs, and no further T cell sorting was performed. RNA quality was checked with an Agilent 2100 Bioanalyzer and agarose gel, and concentration with a NanoDrop 2000. The cysteine opens and the phenylalanine closes a CDR3 of 13 amino acids. The CDR3 DNA has 39 bases and is translated from base 1. For CDR1 and CDR2, the germline V gene (reference sequence) lists LGHDT and YNNKEL. V trim: 3 bases; J trim: 4 bases; unmatched bases: 3.

The sample was also reused in another study, on T cells in Graves' hyperthyroidism and ophthalmopathy. In that second paper, the authors write: Stable Graves' hyperthyroidism was defined as no progression to ophthalmopathy during 18 months of follow-up. Hyperthyroidism patients were newly diagnosed, had a disease duration of under 2 months, and were aged 18 to 65 years. Any patient with an uncontrolled infection, another autoimmune disease, pregnancy or lactation was excluded. Diagnoses were based on clinical symptoms, serum thyroxine and TRAb, thyroid ultrasound and orbital computed tomography. A first-round RT-PCR of the TCR CDR3 used the HTBI primer set with the Qiagen OneStep RT-PCR kit. Most expanded thyroid clonotypes (frequency above 0.001) were also found in blood, which suggests that blood repertoires may mirror thyroid immune responses. A model built on a 13 V-J signature distinguished ophthalmopathy from stable hyperthyroidism, reaching 85% to 90% sensitivity and about 81% specificity in cross-validation and 80%/75% in testing. In validation, progression to ophthalmopathy was predicted by the model with roughly 71% sensitivity and about 72% specificity, a median of 6.5 months before onset. To identify TCR V-J signatures that set the groups apart, the researchers used a discovery cohort of 100 or so patients, made up of 40 to 45 with Graves' ophthalmopathy and 57 with stable Graves' hyperthyroidism. Prospective prediction of ophthalmopathy was tested in an independent validation cohort of 18 to 20 hyperthyroidism patients and approximately 17 patients who later progressed to ophthalmopathy. The approximately 100 discovery patients were divided at random into training and test sets in a 7:3 ratio. In addition, the study compared T-cell repertoires in thyroid tissue and in blood from 6 or 7 Graves' hyperthyroidism patients. Once sampling was done, hyperthyroidism patients were given methimazole at a starting dose of 30 mg daily, whereas ophthalmopathy patients were given high-dose intravenous methylprednisolone. The libraries were constructed in a second round of multiplex PCR and then size-selected and purified. Sequencing of the libraries was done on an Illumina HiSeq2000 using paired-end 100 bp reads. SOAPnuke was used to process the raw data, removing reads that contained adapters or uncalled bases, had a mean Phred below 15, or lacked an exact match to the constant primer or identifier. High-quality paired reads were merged with COPE v1.2.5, and unique nucleotide sequences were defined as clonotypes. Clonotypes were aligned to IMGT TRBV, TRBD and TRBJ reference segments using MiTCR v1.1. The analysis was restricted to V-J combinations with a frequency above 0.0001, which together covered just over 99% of the repertoires. A TCS score was defined as the ratio of F50 (clonal expansion) to E x V (chaos), with BLOSUM62-based TCRdist applied between CDR3 peptides within each V-J. Welch's t-statistics and random forest reduced some 510 V-J features to about 12, which were used in a naive Bayes classifier (R e1071). Sample size was not statistically predetermined, and investigators were not blinded to group allocation. According to the paper, TCR Vbeta CDR3 sequencing was carried out on some 140 peripheral blood samples, which came from over 40 ophthalmopathy, roughly 75 hyperthyroidism and some 17 progressor patients.

The sample in question was peripheral blood mononuclear cells (PBMCs), obtained at new diagnosis, from a patient treated with antithyroid drugs. The sequence came from a woman aged 35 to 49 with Graves disease. Donor details come from another sample of the same person, matched by shared clones. The chain joins TRBV3-1 to TRBJ2-7; the junction holds 7 bases that match TRBD2. The CDR3 reads as follows: CASSQREWYEQYF. The bases are TGTGCCAGCAGCCAGCGGGAGTGGTACGAGCAGTACTTC.